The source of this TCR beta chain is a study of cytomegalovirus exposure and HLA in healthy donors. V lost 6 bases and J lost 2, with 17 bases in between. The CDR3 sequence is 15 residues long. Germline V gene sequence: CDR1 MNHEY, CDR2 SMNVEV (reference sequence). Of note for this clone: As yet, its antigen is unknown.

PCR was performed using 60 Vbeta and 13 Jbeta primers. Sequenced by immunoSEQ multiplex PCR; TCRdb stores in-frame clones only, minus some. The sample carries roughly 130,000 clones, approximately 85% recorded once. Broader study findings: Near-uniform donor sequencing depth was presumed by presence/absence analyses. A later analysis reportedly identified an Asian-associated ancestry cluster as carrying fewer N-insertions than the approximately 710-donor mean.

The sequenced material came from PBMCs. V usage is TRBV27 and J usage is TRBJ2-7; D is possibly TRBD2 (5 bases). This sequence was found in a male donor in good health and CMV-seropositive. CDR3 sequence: CASSPSGPIPYEQYF. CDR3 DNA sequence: TGTGCCAGCAGCCCCAGCGGCCCAATTCCCTACGAGCAGTACTTC.